These 8 T cell receptor beta chains originate from one sample sequenced in a study of cytomegalovirus exposure and HLA in healthy donors. PCR primers comprised 60 Vbeta and 13 Jbeta primers. Only in-frame clones appear in the TCRdb table, and some are missing; sequencing was by immunoSEQ multiplex PCR. Of fewer than 100,000 clones in the sample, 75% to 85% were seen once. Sequencing was carried out using PBMCs. These receptors all come from a woman in her 40s in good health and CMV-seronegative.

The DNA for the CDR3 is TGTGCCAGCAGTTACTTAGCGGGGGGGCAAGAGACCCAGTACTTC. This codes for CASSYLAGGQETQYF. The chain is built from TRBV6-4 and TRBJ2-5; 11 bases agree with TRBD2. Trimming removed 5 bases from V and 2 bases from J; junction bases left unmatched: 4. CDR1 and CDR2 from the germline V gene are MRHNA and SNTAGT. This CDR3 is built from 15 residues.

V and J are TRBV30 and TRBJ2-4, with a tentative D call TRBD1 (6 bases). The CDR3 is 15 amino acids. Germline CDR1 and CDR2: GTSNPN and SVGIG (reference sequence). V lost 4 bases, J lost 0 bases, and 13 bases lay in between. CDR3 coding DNA: TGTGCCTGGACACAGGGTGGGCTAGCCAAAAACATTCAGTACTTC. Protein sequence: CAWTQGGLAKNIQYF.

This clone occurred a few times. The chain employs TRBV15 and TRBJ2-3; 8 bases fit TRBD2. The CDR3 totals 16 residues. The V gene end was trimmed by 0 bases and the J gene end by 5 bases; junction bases not matched to a gene: 7. CDR1 and CDR2 from the germline V gene are LNHNV and YYDKDF (reference sequence). The CDR3 region has the DNA TGTGCCACCAGCAGAGAACCCGGGGGGGGAGGAGATACGCAGTATTTT. Translated: CATSREPGGGGDTQYF.

The V call is TRBV7-3, the J call TRBJ1-1; D is uncertain. Germline lookup yields CDR1 SGHTA and CDR2 FQGTGA. The CDR3 contains 15 residues. Trimming removed 5 bases from V and 1 base from J, with 14 bases in between. The CDR3 DNA sequence: TGTGCCAGCAGCCTATTAGGTGGGCCGAACACTGAAGCTTTCTTT. This sequence encodes CASSLLGGPNTEAFF.

The V and J genes are TRBV5-4 and TRBJ2-1; 13 bases fit TRBD2. V gave up 5 bases and J gave up 5 bases; unmatched junction bases: 7. This CDR3 comprises 16 residues. Germline V CDR1 and CDR2: SGHNT, YYREEE (reference sequence). Here the CDR3 reads CASRLAGGPVNNEQFF. CDR3 nucleotide sequence: TGTGCCAGCAGACTAGCGGGGGGGCCTGTGAACAATGAGCAGTTCTTC.

DNA for the CDR3: TGTGCCAGCAGCCCGATGGGGGGAACGAACACCGGGGAGCTGTTTTTT. Translated, it gives CASSPMGGTNTGELFF. The chain carries TRBV5-6 and TRBJ2-2, with a weak D call TRBD2 (6 bases). This CDR3 is 16 amino acids long. Between the trimmed V and J ends, which lost 4 bases and 0 bases, there was a span of 13 bases. Germline V gives CDR1 SGHDT, CDR2 YYEEEE. Full variable domain (outside the CDR3, taken from reference TRBV5-6 and TRBJ2-2): DAGVTQSPTHLIKTRGQQVTLRCSPKSGHDTVSWYQQALGQGPQFIFQYYEEEERQRGNFPDRFSGHQFPNYSSELNVNALLLGDSALYLCASSPMGGTNTGELFFGEGSRLTVL.

The V and J genes are TRBV4-2 and TRBJ1-2; no clear D. The germline V and J ends were trimmed by 4 bases and 1 base, with 13 bases remaining between them. The germline CDR1 and CDR2 sequences are LGHNA and YNFKEQ. The CDR3 runs to 15 residues. The CDR3, as DNA: TGTGCCAGCAGCCCACCGGGAAGACTTAACTATGGCTACACCTTC. The encoded protein is CASSPPGRLNYGYTF.

This clone was detected a few times. V and J are TRBV2 and TRBJ1-1, with TRBD1 identical over 11 bases. The CDR3 is 14 amino acids. V shed 1 base and J 10 bases; nucleotides not matched to a gene: 5. Germline loops: CDR1 SNHLY, CDR2 FYNNEI. CDR3 bases: TGTGCCAGCAGTGAAGGGACAGGGGGCAGGGTAGCTTTCTTT. Amino acids: CASSEGTGGRVAFF.